This T cell receptor (beta chain) appears in the sequencing data of a study of cytomegalovirus exposure and HLA in healthy donors. This clone was counted between two and nine times. With 60 Vbeta and 13 Jbeta primers, the PCR was carried out. Sequenced by immunoSEQ multiplex PCR; TCRdb stores in-frame clones only, minus some. The sample lists around 140,000 clones, 8.9% occurring once. This CDR3 has 13 residues. CDR1 and CDR2 (germline): SGHTA, FQGNSA. V was trimmed by 8 bases and J by 1 base, leaving 11 bases between them. This chain connects TRBV7-2 to TRBJ1-1; D remains unclear. The sequenced material came from PBMCs. This sequence originates from a woman aged 40 to 49 in good health and CMV-seropositive. CDR3 in amino acids: CASGLGGNTEAFF. DNA of the CDR3: TGTGCCAGCGGTCTGGGAGGGAACACTGAAGCTTTCTTT.